Given below is one T cell receptor beta chain in context. How the authors handled the data: Amplification of reference gene primers was used by the study to estimate nucleated cell counts. Some clones are missing from TCRdb's copy, which holds only in-frame ones; the method was immunoSEQ multiplex PCR. From that table come the V and J calls and clone size; the DNA was used to work out D and trimming. Of some 130,000 clones listed, about 89% are singletons. This sample is drawn from a study of blood T cell repertoires in COVID-19. At the level of the study: The origin of the acute and convalescent COVID-19 samples was the United States, Italy and Spain. The cDNA or gDNA used as material had been derived from T cells, B-cell-depleted T cells, or PBMCs.

This CDR3 is built from 16 residues. The trim removed 4 bases at V and 7 bases at J, leaving 10 bases unmatched. Germline CDR1 and CDR2: SGDLS and YYNGEE. This receptor was taken from a man aged 45-65 years with active or convalescent COVID-19. The chain combines TRBV9 with TRBJ1-4; 10 bases agree with TRBD1. Material for sequencing was peripheral blood. CDR3 sequence: CASSIGQGGGGEKLFF. Written as DNA, the CDR3 is TGTGCCAGCAGCATAGGACAGGGGGGAGGAGGTGAAAAACTGTTTTTT.